This TCR beta chain was profiled in a study of T cells in tuberculosis. Described time point: new active TB diagnosis, blood taken before or within 7 days of starting treatment. Each donor contributed 85,000 to 100,000 T cells on average, unsorted. V dropped 5 bases and J dropped 1 base, with 17 bases sitting between them. Germline-derived CDR1 and CDR2 are SEHNR and FQNEAQ (reference sequence). CDR3 length equals 16 residues. Assay: immunoSEQ multiplex PCR; the TCRdb copy retains only in-frame clones and omits some. The top ten hold under 1.5% of the sample, which has approximately 46,000 clones, more than 90% seen once.

Sequencing was performed on PBMCs, taken at tuberculosis diagnosis. The chain carries TRBV7-9 and TRBJ1-1, with a weak D call TRBD1 (5 bases). This TCR came from an adult with tuberculosis. The CDR3 is CASSRPGGIGNTEAFF. DNA for the CDR3: TGTGCCAGCAGCCGCCCTGGGGGGATAGGGAACACTGAAGCTTTCTTT.